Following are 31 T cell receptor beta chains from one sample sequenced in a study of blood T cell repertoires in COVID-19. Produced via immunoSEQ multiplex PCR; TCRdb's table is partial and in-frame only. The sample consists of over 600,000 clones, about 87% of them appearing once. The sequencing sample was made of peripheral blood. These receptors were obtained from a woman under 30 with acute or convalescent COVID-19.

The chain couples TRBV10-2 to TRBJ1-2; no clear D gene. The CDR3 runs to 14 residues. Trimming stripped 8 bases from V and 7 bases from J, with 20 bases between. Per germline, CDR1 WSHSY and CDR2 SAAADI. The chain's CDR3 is CASFRGSGIRGYTF. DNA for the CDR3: TGCGCCAGCTTCCGAGGAAGCGGGATCCGTGGCTACACCTTC.

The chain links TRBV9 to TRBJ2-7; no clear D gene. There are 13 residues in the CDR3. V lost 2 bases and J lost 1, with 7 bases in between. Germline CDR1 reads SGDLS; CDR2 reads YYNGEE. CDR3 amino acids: CASSVTPSYEQYF. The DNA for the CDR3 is TGTGCCAGCAGCGTGACTCCTTCCTACGAGCAGTACTTC. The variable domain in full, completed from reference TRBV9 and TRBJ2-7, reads DSGVTQTPKHLITATGQRVTLRCSPRSGDLSVYWYQQSLDQGLQFLIQYYNGEERAKGNILERFSAQQFPDLHSELNLSSLELGDSALYFCASSVTPSYEQYFGPGTRLTVT.

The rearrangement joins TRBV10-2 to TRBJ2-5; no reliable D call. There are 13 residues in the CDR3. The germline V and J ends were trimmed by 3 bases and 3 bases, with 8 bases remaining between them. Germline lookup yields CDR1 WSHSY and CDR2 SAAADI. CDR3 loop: CASSDYSKETQYF. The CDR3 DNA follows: TGCGCCAGCAGTGACTACTCGAAAGAGACCCAGTACTTC.

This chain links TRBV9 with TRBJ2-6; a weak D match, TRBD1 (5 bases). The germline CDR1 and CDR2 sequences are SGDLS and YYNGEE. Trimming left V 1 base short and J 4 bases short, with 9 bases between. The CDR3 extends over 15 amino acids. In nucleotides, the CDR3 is TGTGCCAGCAGCGTATCAGGGTCCGGGGCCAACGTCCTGACTTTC. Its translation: CASSVSGSGANVLTF.

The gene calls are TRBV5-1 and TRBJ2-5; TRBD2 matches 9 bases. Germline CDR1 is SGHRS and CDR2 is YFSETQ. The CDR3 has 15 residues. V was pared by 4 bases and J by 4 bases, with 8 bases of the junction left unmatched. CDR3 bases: TGCGCCAGCAGCAGGGGACTAGCCAAGGGAGAGACCCAGTACTTC. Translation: CASSRGLAKGETQYF.

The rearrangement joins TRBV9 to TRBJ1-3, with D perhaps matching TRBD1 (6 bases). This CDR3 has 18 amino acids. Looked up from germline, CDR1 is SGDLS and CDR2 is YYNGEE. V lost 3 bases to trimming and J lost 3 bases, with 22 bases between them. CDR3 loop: CASSAGTGIWTRGNTIYF. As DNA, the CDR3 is TGTGCCAGCAGCGCCGGAACAGGGATTTGGACGCGTGGAAACACCATATATTTT.

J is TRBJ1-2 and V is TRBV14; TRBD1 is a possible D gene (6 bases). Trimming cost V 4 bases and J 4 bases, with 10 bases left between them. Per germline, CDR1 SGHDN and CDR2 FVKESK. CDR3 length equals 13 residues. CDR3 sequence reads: CASSLGQPYGYTF. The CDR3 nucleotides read TGTGCCAGCAGCCTCGGACAGCCCTATGGCTACACCTTC.

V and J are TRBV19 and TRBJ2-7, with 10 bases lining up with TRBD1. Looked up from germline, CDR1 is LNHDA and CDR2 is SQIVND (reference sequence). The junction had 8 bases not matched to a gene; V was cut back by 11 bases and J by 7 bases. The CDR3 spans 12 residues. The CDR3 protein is CASGDRGMEQYF. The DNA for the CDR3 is TGTGCCTCTGGGGACAGGGGTATGGAGCAGTACTTC.

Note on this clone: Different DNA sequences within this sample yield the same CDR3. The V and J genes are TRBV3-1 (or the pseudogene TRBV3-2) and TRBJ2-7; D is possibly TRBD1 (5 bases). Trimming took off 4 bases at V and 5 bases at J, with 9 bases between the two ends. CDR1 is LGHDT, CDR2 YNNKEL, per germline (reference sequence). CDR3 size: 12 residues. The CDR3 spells CASSRGVNEQYF. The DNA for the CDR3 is TGTGCCAGCAGCCGGGGCGTCAACGAGCAGTACTTC.

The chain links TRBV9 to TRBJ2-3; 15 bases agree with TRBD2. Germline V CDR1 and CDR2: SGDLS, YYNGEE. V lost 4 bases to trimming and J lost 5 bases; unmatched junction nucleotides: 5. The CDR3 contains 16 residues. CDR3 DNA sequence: TGTGCCAGCAGCCGGACTAGCGGGGGGGCAAGAGATACGCAGTATTTT. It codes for CASSRTSGGARDTQYF.

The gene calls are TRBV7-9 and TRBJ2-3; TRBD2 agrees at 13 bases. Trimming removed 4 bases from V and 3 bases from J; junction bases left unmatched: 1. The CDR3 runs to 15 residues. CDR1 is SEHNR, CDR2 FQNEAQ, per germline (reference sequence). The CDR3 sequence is CASSWTSGGTDTQYF. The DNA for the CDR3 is TGTGCCAGCAGCTGGACTAGCGGGGGTACAGATACGCAGTATTTT.

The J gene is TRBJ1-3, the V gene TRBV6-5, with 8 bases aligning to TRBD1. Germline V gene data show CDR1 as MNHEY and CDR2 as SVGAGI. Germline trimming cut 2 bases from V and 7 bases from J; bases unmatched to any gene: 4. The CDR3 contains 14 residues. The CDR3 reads CASSYNQGANTIYF. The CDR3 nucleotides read TGTGCCAGCAGTTACAACCAGGGGGCGAACACCATATATTTT.

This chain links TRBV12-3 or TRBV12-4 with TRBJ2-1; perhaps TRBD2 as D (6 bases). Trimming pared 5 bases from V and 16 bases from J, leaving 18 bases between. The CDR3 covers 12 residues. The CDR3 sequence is CASSPPGLRQFF. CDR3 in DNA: TGTGCCAGCAGTCCCCCGGGACTTCGGCAATTCTTC.

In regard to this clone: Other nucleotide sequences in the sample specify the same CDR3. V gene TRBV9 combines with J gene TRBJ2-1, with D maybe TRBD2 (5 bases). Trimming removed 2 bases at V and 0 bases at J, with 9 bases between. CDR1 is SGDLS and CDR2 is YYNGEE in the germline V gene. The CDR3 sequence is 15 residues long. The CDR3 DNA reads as TGTGCCAGCAGCGTCAGCGGCAGCTCCTACAATGAGCAGTTCTTC. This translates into CASSVSGSSYNEQFF. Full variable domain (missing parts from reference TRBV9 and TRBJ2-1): DSGVTQTPKHLITATGQRVTLRCSPRSGDLSVYWYQQSLDQGLQFLIQYYNGEERAKGNILERFSAQQFPDLHSELNLSSLELGDSALYFCASSVSGSSYNEQFFGPGTRLTVL.

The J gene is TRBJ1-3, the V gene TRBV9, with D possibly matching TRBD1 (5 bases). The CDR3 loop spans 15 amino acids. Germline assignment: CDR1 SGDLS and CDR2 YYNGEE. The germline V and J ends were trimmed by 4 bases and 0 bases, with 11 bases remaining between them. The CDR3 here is CASSQTVPSGNTIYF. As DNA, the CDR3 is TGTGCCAGCAGCCAGACAGTTCCCTCTGGAAACACCATATATTTT.

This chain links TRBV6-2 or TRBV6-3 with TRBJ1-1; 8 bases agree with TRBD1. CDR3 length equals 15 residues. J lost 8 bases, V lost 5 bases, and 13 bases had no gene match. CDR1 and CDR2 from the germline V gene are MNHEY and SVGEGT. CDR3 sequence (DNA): TGTGCCAGCAGTAAGAACAGGTTGACAGGGGCCGAAGCTTTCTTT. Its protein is CASSKNRLTGAEAFF.

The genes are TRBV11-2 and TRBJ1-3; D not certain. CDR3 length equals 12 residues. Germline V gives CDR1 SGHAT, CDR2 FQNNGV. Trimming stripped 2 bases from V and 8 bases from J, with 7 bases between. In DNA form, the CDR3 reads TGTGCCAGCAGCTTATTGCGCGACACCATATATTTT. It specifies CASSLLRDTIYF.

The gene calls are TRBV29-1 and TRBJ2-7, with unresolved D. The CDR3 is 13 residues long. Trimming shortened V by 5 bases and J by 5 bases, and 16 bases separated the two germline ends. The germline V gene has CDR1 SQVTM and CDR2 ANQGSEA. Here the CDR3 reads CSVRGSLLDEQYF. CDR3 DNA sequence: TGCAGCGTTAGAGGATCCCTCCTTGACGAGCAGTACTTC.

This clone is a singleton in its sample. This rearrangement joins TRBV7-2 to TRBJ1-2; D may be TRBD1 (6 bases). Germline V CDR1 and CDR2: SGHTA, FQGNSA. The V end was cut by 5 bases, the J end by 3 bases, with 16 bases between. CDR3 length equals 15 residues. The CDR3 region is CASSPLGADYYGYTF. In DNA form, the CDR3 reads TGTGCCAGCAGCCCGCTGGGGGCAGATTACTATGGCTACACCTTC.

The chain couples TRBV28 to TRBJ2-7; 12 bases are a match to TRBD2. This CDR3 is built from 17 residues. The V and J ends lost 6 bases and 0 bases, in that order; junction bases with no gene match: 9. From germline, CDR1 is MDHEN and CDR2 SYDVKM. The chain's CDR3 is CASRSGTSGRFSYEQYF. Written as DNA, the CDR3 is TGTGCCAGCAGATCCGGGACTAGCGGGCGATTCTCCTACGAGCAGTACTTC.

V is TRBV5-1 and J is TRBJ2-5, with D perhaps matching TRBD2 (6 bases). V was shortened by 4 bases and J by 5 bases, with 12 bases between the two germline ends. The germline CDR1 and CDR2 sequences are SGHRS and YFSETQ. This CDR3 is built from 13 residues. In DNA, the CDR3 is TGCGCCAGCAGCGACCGGGGGAAGGAGACCCAGTACTTC. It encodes CASSDRGKETQYF.

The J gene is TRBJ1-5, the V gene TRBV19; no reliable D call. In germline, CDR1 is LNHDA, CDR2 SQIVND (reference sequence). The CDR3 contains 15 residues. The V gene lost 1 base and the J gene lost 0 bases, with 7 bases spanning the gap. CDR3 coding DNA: TGTGCCAGTAGTATAGCCCAGTCTAGCAATCAGCCCCAGCATTTT. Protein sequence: CASSIAQSSNQPQHF.

In DNA, the CDR3 is TGTGCCAGCAGTGAACAGCGAAGCTCTGGGGCCAACGTCCTGACTTTC. Translated: CASSEQRSSGANVLTF. The gene calls are TRBV2 and TRBJ2-6, with no clear D. Trimming stripped 2 bases from V and 0 bases from J, with 8 bases between. Germline V CDR1 and CDR2: SNHLY, FYNNEI. This CDR3 has 16 amino acids.

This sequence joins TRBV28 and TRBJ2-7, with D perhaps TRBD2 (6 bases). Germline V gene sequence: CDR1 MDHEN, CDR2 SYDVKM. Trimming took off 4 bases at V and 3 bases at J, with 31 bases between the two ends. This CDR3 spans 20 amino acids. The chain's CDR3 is CASSSRVIRPGVGWVYEQYF. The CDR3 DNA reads TGTGCCAGCAGTTCCCGGGTAATTCGACCGGGGGTGGGTTGGGTCTACGAGCAGTACTTC.

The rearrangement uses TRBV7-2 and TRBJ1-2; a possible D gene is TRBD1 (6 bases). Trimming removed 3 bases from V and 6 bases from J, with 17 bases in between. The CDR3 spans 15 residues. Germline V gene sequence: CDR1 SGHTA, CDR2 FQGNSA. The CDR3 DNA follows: TGTGCCAGCAGCTTTGGAGTCGCAGGGGTGGATGGCTACACCTTC. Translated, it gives CASSFGVAGVDGYTF. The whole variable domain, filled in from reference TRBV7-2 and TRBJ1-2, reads GAGVSQSPSNKVTEKGKDVELRCDPISGHTALYWYRQSLGQGLEFLIYFQGNSAPDKSGLPSDRFSAERTGGSVSTLTIQRTQQEDSAVYLCASSFGVAGVDGYTFGSGTRLTVV.

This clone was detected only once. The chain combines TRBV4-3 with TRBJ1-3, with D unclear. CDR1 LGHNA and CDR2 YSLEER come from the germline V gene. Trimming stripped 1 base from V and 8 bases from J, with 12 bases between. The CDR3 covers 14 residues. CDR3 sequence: CASSQVTARDTIYF. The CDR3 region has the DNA TGCGCCAGCAGCCAAGTTACGGCGAGGGACACCATATATTTT.

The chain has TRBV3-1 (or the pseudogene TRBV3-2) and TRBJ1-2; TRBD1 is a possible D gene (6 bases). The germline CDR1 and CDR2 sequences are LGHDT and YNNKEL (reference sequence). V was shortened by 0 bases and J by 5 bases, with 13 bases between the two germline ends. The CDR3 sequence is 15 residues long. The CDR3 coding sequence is TGTGCCAGCAGCCAAGATGTACAGGGAGTATATGGCTACACCTTC. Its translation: CASSQDVQGVYGYTF.

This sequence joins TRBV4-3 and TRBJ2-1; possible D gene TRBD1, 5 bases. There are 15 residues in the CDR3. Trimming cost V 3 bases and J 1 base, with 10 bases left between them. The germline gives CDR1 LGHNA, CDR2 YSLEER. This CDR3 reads CASSQQRGSYNEQFF. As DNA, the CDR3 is TGCGCCAGCAGCCAGCAAAGGGGATCCTACAATGAGCAGTTCTTC.

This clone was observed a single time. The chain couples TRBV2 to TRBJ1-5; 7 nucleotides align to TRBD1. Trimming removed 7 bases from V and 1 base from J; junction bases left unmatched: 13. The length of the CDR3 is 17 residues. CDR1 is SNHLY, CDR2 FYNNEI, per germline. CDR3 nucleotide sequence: TGTGCCAGCACCAGAGGGTCAGGGGGTGTCAGCAATCAGCCCCAGCATTTT. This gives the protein CASTRGSGGVSNQPQHF.

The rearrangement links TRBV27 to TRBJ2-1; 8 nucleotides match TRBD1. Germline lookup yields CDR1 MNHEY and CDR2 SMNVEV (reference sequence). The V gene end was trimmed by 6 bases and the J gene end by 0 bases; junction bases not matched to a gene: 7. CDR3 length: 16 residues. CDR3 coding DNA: TGTGCCAGCAGACATAGGACAGGGAGCTCCTACAATGAGCAGTTCTTC. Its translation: CASRHRTGSSYNEQFF.

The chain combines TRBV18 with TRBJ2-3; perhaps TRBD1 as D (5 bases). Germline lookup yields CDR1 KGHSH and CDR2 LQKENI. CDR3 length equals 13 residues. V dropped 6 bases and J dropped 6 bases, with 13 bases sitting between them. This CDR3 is CASSLRQTDTQYF. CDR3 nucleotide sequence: TGTGCCAGCTCCCTCAGACAGACCGATACGCAGTATTTT.